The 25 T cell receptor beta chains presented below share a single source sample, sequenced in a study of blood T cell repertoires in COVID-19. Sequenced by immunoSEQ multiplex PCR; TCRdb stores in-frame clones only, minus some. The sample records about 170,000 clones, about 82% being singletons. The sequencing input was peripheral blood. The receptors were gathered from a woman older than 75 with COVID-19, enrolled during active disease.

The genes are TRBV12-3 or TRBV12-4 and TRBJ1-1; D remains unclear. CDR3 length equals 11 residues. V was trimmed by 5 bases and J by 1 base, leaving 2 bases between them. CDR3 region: CASSRNTEAFF. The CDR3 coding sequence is TGTGCCAGCAGTCGGAACACTGAAGCTTTCTTT.

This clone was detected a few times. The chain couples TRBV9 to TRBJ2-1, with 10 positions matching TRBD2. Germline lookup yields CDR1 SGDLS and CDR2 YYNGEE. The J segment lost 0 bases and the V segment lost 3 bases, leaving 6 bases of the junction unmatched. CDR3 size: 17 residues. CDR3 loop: CASSAPLAGDSYNEQFF. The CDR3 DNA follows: TGTGCCAGCAGCGCCCCTCTAGCGGGGGACTCCTACAATGAGCAGTTCTTC.

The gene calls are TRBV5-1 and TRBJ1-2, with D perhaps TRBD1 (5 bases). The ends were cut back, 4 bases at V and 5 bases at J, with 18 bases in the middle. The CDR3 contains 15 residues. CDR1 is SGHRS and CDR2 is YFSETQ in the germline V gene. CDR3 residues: CASSPWGGPGYGYTF. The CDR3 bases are TGCGCCAGCAGCCCTTGGGGGGGACCCGGGTATGGCTACACCTTC.

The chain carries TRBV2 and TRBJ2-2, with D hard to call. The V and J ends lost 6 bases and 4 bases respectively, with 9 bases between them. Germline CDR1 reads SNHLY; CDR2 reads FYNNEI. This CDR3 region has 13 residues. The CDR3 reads CASRELSTGELFF. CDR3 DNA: TGTGCCAGCAGGGAGCTCTCCACCGGGGAGCTGTTTTTT.

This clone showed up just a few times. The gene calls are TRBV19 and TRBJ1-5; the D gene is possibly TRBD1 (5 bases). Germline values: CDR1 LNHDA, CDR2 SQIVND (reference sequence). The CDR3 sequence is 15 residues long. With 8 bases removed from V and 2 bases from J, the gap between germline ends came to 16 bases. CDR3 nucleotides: TGTGCCAGTGCGACTCAGGGTATGGGCAATCAGCCCCAGCATTTT. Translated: CASATQGMGNQPQHF. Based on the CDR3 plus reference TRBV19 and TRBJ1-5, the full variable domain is DGGITQSPKYLFRKEGQNVTLSCEQNLNHDAMYWYRQDPGQGLRLIYYSQIVNDFQKGDIAEGYSVSREKKESFPLTVTSAQKNPTAFYLCASATQGMGNQPQHFGDGTRLSIL.

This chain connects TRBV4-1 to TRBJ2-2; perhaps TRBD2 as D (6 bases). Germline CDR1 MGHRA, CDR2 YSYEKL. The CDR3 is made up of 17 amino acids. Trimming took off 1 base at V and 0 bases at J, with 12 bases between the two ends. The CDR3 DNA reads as TGCGCCAGCAGCCAAGGAGTGGCGGGGCCGAACACCGGGGAGCTGTTTTTT. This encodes CASSQGVAGPNTGELFF.

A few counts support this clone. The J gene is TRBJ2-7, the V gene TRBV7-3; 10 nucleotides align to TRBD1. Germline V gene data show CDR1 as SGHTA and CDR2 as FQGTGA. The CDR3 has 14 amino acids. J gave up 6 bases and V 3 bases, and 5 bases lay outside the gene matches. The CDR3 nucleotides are TGTGCCAGCAGCTTGGGGACAGGGGCCGCCGAGCAGTACTTC. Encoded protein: CASSLGTGAAEQYF.

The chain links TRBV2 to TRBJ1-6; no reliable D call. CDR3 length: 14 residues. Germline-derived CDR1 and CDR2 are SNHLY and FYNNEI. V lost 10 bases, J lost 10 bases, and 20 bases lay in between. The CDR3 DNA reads TGTGCCAACTCCCCCGAGGCTGCGGGATCACCCCTCCACTTT. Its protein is CANSPEAAGSPLHF.

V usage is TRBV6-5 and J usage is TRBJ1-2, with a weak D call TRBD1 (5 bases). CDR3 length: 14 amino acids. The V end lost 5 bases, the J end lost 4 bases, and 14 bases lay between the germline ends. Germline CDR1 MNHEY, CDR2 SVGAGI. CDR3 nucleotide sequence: TGTGCCAGCAGTAGGGGCCAGGGAAGCTATGGCTACACCTTC. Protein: CASSRGQGSYGYTF.

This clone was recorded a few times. The CDR3 DNA reads TGTGCCAGCAGTGAACGGACACTCACCCTGGGGGCCAACGTCCTGACTTTC. It yields the protein CASSERTLTLGANVLTF. This chain joins TRBV6-1 and TRBJ2-6, with D perhaps matching TRBD1 (5 bases). This CDR3 comprises 17 residues. The germline V gene has CDR1 MNHNS and CDR2 SASEGT. V shed 2 bases and J shed 4 bases, with 15 bases lying between them.

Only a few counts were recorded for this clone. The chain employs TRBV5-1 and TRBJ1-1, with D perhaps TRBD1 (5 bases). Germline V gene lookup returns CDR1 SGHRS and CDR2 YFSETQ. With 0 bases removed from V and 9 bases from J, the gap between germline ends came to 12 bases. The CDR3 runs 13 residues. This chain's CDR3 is CASSLGGGSKAFF. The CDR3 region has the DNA TGCGCCAGCAGCTTGGGCGGGGGTTCGAAAGCTTTCTTT.

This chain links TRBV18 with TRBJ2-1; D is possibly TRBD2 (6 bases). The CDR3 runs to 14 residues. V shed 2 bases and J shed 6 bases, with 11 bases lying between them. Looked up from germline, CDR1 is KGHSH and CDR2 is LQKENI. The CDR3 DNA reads TGTGCCAGCTCACCAGCGGGAACATTCAATGAGCAGTTCTTC. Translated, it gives CASSPAGTFNEQFF.

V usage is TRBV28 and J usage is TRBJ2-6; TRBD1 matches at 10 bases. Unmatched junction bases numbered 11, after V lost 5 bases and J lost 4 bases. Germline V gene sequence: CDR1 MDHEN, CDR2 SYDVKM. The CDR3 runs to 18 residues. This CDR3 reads CASSPRGQGFSGANVLTF. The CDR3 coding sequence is TGTGCCAGCAGTCCCCGGGGACAGGGGTTCTCAGGGGCCAACGTCCTGACTTTC.

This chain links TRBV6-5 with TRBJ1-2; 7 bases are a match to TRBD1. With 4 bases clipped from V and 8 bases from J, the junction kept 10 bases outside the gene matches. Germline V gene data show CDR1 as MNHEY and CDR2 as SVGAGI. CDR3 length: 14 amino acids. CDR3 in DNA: TGTGCCAGCAGTTCCTTCGACAGGGTAGAAGGCTACACCTTC. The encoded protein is CASSSFDRVEGYTF.

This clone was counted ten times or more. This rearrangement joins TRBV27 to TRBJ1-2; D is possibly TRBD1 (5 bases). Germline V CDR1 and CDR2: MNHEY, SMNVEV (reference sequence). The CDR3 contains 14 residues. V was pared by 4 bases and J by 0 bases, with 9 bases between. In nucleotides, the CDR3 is TGTGCCAGCAGTTGGTCGGGGGCTAACTATGGCTACACCTTC. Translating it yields CASSWSGANYGYTF.

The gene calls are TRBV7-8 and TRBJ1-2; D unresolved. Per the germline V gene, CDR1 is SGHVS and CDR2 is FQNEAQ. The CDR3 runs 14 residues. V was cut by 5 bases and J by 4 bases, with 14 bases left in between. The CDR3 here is CASSLNARSYGYTF. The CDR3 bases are TGTGCCAGCAGCCTAAATGCGAGATCCTATGGCTACACCTTC. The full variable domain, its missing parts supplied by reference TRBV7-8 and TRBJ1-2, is GAGVSQSPRYKVAKRGQDVALRCDPISGHVSLFWYQQALGQGPEFLTYFQNEAQLDKSGLPSDRFFAERPEGSVSTLKIQRTQQEDSAVYLCASSLNARSYGYTFGSGTRLTVV.

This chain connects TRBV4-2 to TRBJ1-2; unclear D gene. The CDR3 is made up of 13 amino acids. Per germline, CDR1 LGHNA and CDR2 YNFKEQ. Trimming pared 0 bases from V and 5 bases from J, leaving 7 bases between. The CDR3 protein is CASSQESLYGYTF. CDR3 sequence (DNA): TGTGCCAGCAGCCAAGAATCCCTTTATGGCTACACCTTC.

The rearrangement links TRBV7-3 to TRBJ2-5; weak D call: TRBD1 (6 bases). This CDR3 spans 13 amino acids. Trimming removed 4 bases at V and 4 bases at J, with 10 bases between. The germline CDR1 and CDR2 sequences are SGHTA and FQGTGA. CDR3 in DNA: TGTGCCAGCAGCTCACAGGGTGGAGAGACCCAGTACTTC. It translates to CASSSQGGETQYF.

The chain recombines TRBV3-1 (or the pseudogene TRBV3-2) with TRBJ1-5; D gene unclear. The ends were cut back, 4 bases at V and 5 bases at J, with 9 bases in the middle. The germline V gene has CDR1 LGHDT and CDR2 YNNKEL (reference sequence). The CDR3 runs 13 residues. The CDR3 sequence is CASSRFSDQPQHF. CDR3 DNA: TGTGCCAGCAGCCGGTTCAGTGATCAGCCCCAGCATTTT.

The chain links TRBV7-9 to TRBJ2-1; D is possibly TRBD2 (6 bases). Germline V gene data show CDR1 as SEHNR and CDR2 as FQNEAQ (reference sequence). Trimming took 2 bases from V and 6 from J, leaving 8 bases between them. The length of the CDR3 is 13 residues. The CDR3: CASSLMRGNEQFF. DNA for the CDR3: TGTGCCAGCAGCTTAATGCGGGGCAATGAGCAGTTCTTC.

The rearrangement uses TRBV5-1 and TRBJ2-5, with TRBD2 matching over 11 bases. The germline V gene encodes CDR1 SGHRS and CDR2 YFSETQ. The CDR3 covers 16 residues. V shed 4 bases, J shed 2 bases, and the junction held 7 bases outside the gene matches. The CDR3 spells CASSPPRLAGQETQYF. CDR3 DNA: TGCGCCAGCAGCCCCCCCAGACTAGCGGGACAAGAGACCCAGTACTTC.

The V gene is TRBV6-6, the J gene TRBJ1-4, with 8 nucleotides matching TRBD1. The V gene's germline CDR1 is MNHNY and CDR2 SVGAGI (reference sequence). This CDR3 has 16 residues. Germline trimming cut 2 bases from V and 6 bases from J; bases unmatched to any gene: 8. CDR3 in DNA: TGTGCCAGCAGTTACGGGACAGGCAGGGGGGATGAAAAACTGTTTTTT. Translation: CASSYGTGRGDEKLFF.

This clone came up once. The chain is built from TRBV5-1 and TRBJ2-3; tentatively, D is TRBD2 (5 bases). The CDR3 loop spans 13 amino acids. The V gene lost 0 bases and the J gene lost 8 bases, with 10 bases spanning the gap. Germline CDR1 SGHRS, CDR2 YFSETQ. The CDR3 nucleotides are TGCGCCAGCAGCTTGGACGCGGGCGGTACGCAGTATTTT. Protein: CASSLDAGGTQYF.

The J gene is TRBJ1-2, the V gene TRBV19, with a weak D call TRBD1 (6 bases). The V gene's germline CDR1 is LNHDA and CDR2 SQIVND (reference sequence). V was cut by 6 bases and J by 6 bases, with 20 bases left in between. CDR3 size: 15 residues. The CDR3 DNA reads TGTGCCAGTAGGTCCGGGACACTGGTCTCGAATGGCTACACCTTC. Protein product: CASRSGTLVSNGYTF.

The CDR3 coding sequence is TGTGCCAGCAGTTTAAGGCAGGGCGTTGAAAAACTGTTTTTT. Protein: CASSLRQGVEKLFF. The V gene is TRBV28, the J gene TRBJ1-4, with TRBD1 as a possible D gene (5 bases). This CDR3 region has 14 residues. CDR1 is MDHEN, CDR2 SYDVKM, per germline. The V end lost 2 bases, the J end lost 7 bases, and 11 bases lay between the germline ends.